The 32 T cell receptor beta chains reported below all come from one sample, sequenced in a study of cytomegalovirus exposure and HLA in healthy donors. The PCR was carried out with 60 Vbeta primers and 13 Jbeta primers. The data were produced by immunoSEQ multiplex PCR, yet TCRdb's version contains in-frame clones alone and is incomplete. The repertoire has about 140,000 clones, 60% to 80% of them found once; the top ten carry 3% to 3.5%. Sequenced sample: PBMCs. Source of these receptors: a man between 40 and 49 years old in good health and CMV-seronegative.

V is TRBV2 and J is TRBJ2-3; D remains ambiguous. The CDR3 has 12 residues. V lost 4 bases to trimming and J lost 2 bases, with 4 bases between them. The germline V gene has CDR1 SNHLY and CDR2 FYNNEI. This CDR3 reads CASSALTDTQYF. The DNA of the CDR3 is TGTGCCAGCAGTGCACTCACAGATACGCAGTATTTT. Using reference TRBV2 and TRBJ2-3 for the parts outside the CDR3, the full variable domain is EPEVTQTPSHQVTQMGQEVILRCVPISNHLYFYWYRQILGQKVEFLVSFYNNEISEKSEIFDDQFSVERPDGSNFTLKIRSTKLEDSAMYFCASSALTDTQYFGPGTRLTVL.

The V call is TRBV19, the J call TRBJ1-2; maybe TRBD1 (5 bases). CDR1 LNHDA and CDR2 SQIVND come from the germline V gene (reference sequence). Between the trimmed V and J ends, which lost 5 bases and 8 bases, there was a span of 15 bases. The CDR3 is made up of 13 amino acids. The CDR3 loop reads CASSAQGGWGYTF. CDR3 nucleotide sequence: TGTGCCAGTAGTGCCCAGGGCGGTTGGGGCTACACCTTC. The full variable domain, its missing parts supplied by reference TRBV19 and TRBJ1-2, is DGGITQSPKYLFRKEGQNVTLSCEQNLNHDAMYWYRQDPGQGLRLIYYSQIVNDFQKGDIAEGYSVSREKKESFPLTVTSAQKNPTAFYLCASSAQGGWGYTFGSGTRLTVV.

To note about this clone: The sample carries other DNA sequences with the same CDR3. The chain combines TRBV7-2 with TRBJ2-3, with D perhaps TRBD1 (5 bases). The CDR3 extends over 12 amino acids. CDR1 and CDR2 (germline): SGHTA, FQGNSA. Trimming took off 3 bases at V and 5 bases at J, with 6 bases between the two ends. The CDR3 here is CASSFQGDTQYF. DNA for the CDR3: TGTGCCAGCAGCTTCCAGGGAGATACGCAGTATTTT.

The chain is built from TRBV15 and TRBJ2-1, with TRBD2 identical over 8 bases. Germline lookup yields CDR1 LNHNV and CDR2 YYDKDF (reference sequence). There are 17 residues in the CDR3. After removal of 1 base from V and 0 bases from J, the junction contained 5 bases not matched to a gene. This CDR3 is CATSRGPAGGSYNEQFF. In DNA, the CDR3 is TGTGCCACCAGCAGAGGGCCGGCGGGGGGCTCCTACAATGAGCAGTTCTTC.

This clone was seen a handful of times. The chain is built from TRBV6-1 and TRBJ2-3, with TRBD2 identical over 9 bases. Germline values: CDR1 MNHNS, CDR2 SASEGT. CDR3 length: 13 residues. V was clipped by 10 bases and J by 1 base; unmatched bases: 3. The CDR3 spells CAILAGGTDTQYF. CDR3 nucleotide sequence: TGTGCCATATTAGCGGGGGGCACAGATACGCAGTATTTT.

CDR3 region: CASSLASGDYNEQFF. Written as DNA, the CDR3 is TGCGCCAGCAGCTTGGCTAGCGGGGACTACAATGAGCAGTTCTTC. The chain employs TRBV5-1 and TRBJ2-1; 9 bases match TRBD2. Germline V gene data show CDR1 as SGHRS and CDR2 as YFSETQ. The CDR3 sequence is 15 residues long. With 0 bases clipped from V and 3 bases from J, the junction kept 1 base outside the gene matches.

The V call is TRBV19, the J call TRBJ2-7; TRBD1 agrees at 7 bases. Germline trimming cut 6 bases from V and 7 bases from J; bases unmatched to any gene: 15. Germline V gene sequence: CDR1 LNHDA, CDR2 SQIVND (reference sequence). The CDR3 sequence is 15 residues long. Written as DNA, the CDR3 is TGTGCCAGTAGCGAGCGACAGGGAGCCTACGTGGAGCAGTACTTC. Its translation: CASSERQGAYVEQYF.

The CDR3 DNA follows: TGTGCCAGCTCAACAGGGTTCTCTGGGGCCAACGTCCTGACTTTC. Amino acid sequence: CASSTGFSGANVLTF. V gene TRBV18 combines with J gene TRBJ2-6; D perhaps matches TRBD1 (6 bases). The CDR3 spans 15 residues. Germline V gives CDR1 KGHSH, CDR2 LQKENI. With 5 bases removed from V and 0 bases from J, the gap between germline ends came to 8 bases.

The V and J genes are TRBV27 and TRBJ1-1; possible D gene TRBD1, 6 bases. CDR1 is MNHEY, CDR2 SMNVEV, per germline (reference sequence). The ends were cut back, 9 bases at V and 0 bases at J, with 11 bases in the middle. CDR3 length equals 13 residues. CDR3 nucleotides: TGTGCCAGTGGACAGTTTATGAACACTGAAGCTTTCTTT. It yields the protein CASGQFMNTEAFF.

The V and J genes are TRBV4-3 and TRBJ2-2; 8 nucleotides line up with TRBD1. Trimming cost V 1 base and J 6 bases; bases outside gene matches: 7. Germline values: CDR1 LGHNA, CDR2 YSLEER. This CDR3 region has 16 residues. The CDR3 reads CASSQVWRQGSGELFF. CDR3 in DNA: TGCGCCAGCAGCCAAGTTTGGCGACAGGGGTCCGGGGAGCTGTTTTTT.

The rearrangement joins TRBV6-5 to TRBJ2-3; 9 positions agree with TRBD1. CDR3 length: 16 amino acids. After removal of 2 bases from V and 7 bases from J, the junction contained 10 bases not matched to a gene. Germline CDR1 and CDR2: MNHEY and SVGAGI. The CDR3 coding sequence is TGTGCCAGCAGTTACGCCGGGACAGGGTCAGCCTATACGCAGTATTTT. This codes for CASSYAGTGSAYTQYF.

The rearrangement links TRBV7-3 to TRBJ2-7, with D tentatively TRBD2 (5 bases). The CDR3 is 14 residues long. The germline V gene has CDR1 SGHTA and CDR2 FQGTGA. Trimming cost V 2 bases and J 1 base, with 9 bases left between them. The chain's CDR3 is CASSLGGGSYEQYF. The CDR3 DNA reads as TGTGCCAGCAGCTTAGGAGGCGGATCCTACGAGCAGTACTTC.

The table lists this clone with a few counts. This CDR3 reads CASSGDRVGGNTEAFF. The CDR3 DNA is TGTGCCAGCAGTGGGGACAGGGTGGGTGGGAACACTGAAGCTTTCTTT. This sequence joins TRBV2 and TRBJ1-1; TRBD1 matches at 9 bases. The ends lost 4 bases at V and 1 base at J; junction bases unmatched: 7. From germline, CDR1 is SNHLY and CDR2 FYNNEI. The CDR3 runs 16 residues.

V gene TRBV19 combines with J gene TRBJ2-3; D is unclear. The V and J ends lost 5 bases and 2 bases respectively, with 11 bases between them. CDR1 LNHDA and CDR2 SQIVND come from the germline V gene (reference sequence). The CDR3 runs to 14 residues. For the CDR3, the DNA is TGTGCCAGTAGTCCGGCTAGTTCCACAGATACGCAGTATTTT. Protein: CASSPASSTDTQYF.

The chain joins TRBV7-6 to TRBJ2-1, with 7 bases aligning to TRBD1. The CDR3 has 15 amino acids. V dropped 3 bases and J dropped 1; count of bases not matched to a gene: 3. Germline V gives CDR1 SGHVS, CDR2 FNYEAQ. The CDR3 coding sequence is TGTGCCAGCAGCTTGGTGACAGGGTCCTACAATGAGCAGTTCTTC. Protein product: CASSLVTGSYNEQFF.

The V call is TRBV5-4, the J call TRBJ2-1, with 9 nucleotides matching TRBD2. The CDR3 covers 19 residues. V lost 3 bases and J lost 0; bases outside the gene matches: 13. The V gene's germline CDR1 is SGHNT and CDR2 YYREEE (reference sequence). The CDR3 bases are TGTGCCAGCAGCTCCCGACTGGGCAGCGGGGGGAGCTCCTACAATGAGCAGTTCTTC. Translated, it gives CASSSRLGSGGSSYNEQFF.

This clone showed up just a few times. The chain recombines TRBV19 with TRBJ2-2; TRBD2 agrees at 7 bases. The junction had 11 bases not matched to a gene; V was cut back by 3 bases and J by 7 bases. The CDR3 contains 16 residues. The germline CDR1 and CDR2 sequences are LNHDA and SQIVND (reference sequence). As DNA, the CDR3 is TGTGCCAGTAGTATTGGGCTGCTAGCGGCTTTCGGGGAGCTGTTTTTT. Its protein is CASSIGLLAAFGELFF.

The genes are TRBV5-5 and TRBJ1-4; D gene ambiguous. The CDR3 has 16 residues. Trimming cost V 0 bases and J 3 bases, with 12 bases left between them. Germline lookup yields CDR1 SGHKS and CDR2 YYEKEE (reference sequence). The CDR3 protein is CASSLVASRSNEKLFF. In nucleotides, the CDR3 is TGTGCCAGCAGCTTGGTAGCCTCCCGATCTAATGAAAAACTGTTTTTT.

This chain uses TRBV30 with TRBJ2-7; a weak D match, TRBD2 (5 bases). V lost 4 bases and J 2 bases, leaving 9 bases between the germline ends. Germline CDR1 reads GTSNPN; CDR2 reads SVGIG (reference sequence). The CDR3 consists of 12 residues. CDR3 loop: CAWTTGTYEQYF. As DNA, the CDR3 is TGTGCCTGGACTACGGGAACCTACGAGCAGTACTTC.

The chain couples TRBV10-3 to TRBJ1-5; the D gene is possibly TRBD1 (6 bases). The CDR3 is made up of 14 amino acids. Per the germline V gene, CDR1 is ENHRY and CDR2 is SYGVKD. With 7 bases removed from V and 7 bases from J, the gap between germline ends came to 17 bases. The CDR3 region has the DNA TGTGCCATCAACCAAGCAGGGGAACGACAGCCCCAGCATTTT. Translation gives CAINQAGERQPQHF.

CDR3 sequence reads: CASSLVGAGRTEAFF. Here the CDR3 DNA reads TGTGCCAGCAGCTTAGTAGGGGCAGGGAGGACTGAAGCTTTCTTT. The chain carries TRBV13 and TRBJ1-1; a possible D gene is TRBD1 (5 bases). The CDR3 loop spans 15 amino acids. Trimming removed 1 base from V and 5 bases from J, with 14 bases in between. CDR1 is PRHDT and CDR2 is FYEKMQ in the germline V gene (reference sequence).

This chain joins TRBV6-5 and TRBJ2-5; D is perhaps TRBD1 (5 bases). Germline V CDR1 and CDR2: MNHEY, SVGAGI. CDR3 length equals 11 residues. V lost 6 bases and J lost 5, with 7 bases in between. The CDR3 is CASSSGETQYF. For the CDR3, the DNA is TGTGCCAGCAGCTCAGGGGAGACCCAGTACTTC.

The chain joins TRBV18 to TRBJ2-6; 7 bases line up with TRBD1. Trimming took 1 base from V and 1 from J; bases not matched to a gene: 4. Looked up from germline, CDR1 is KGHSH and CDR2 is LQKENI. The CDR3 is 17 amino acids. The CDR3 coding sequence is TGTGCCAGCTCACCACAGGGGGCGACTTCTGGGGCCAACGTCCTGACTTTC. Translating it yields CASSPQGATSGANVLTF.

J is TRBJ1-1 and V is TRBV19, with 10 bases matching TRBD1. Per germline, CDR1 LNHDA and CDR2 SQIVND (reference sequence). The V segment lost 3 bases and the J segment 3 bases; nucleotides outside the gene matches: 4. CDR3 size: 15 residues. DNA for the CDR3: TGTGCCAGTAGTATCCAAGGACAGGGGGACACTGAAGCTTTCTTT. It specifies CASSIQGQGDTEAFF.

The chain joins TRBV13 to TRBJ2-5, with 12 bases lining up with TRBD2. The CDR3 is 17 amino acids. Trimming at V came to 1 base and at J to 1 base, leaving 4 bases not matched to a gene. Germline loops: CDR1 PRHDT, CDR2 FYEKMQ (reference sequence). For the CDR3, the DNA is TGTGCCAGCAGCTTAGCAGAACTAGCGGGGGGCCAAGAGACCCAGTACTTC. Translating gives CASSLAELAGGQETQYF.

This sequence joins TRBV7-2 and TRBJ2-7; D remains ambiguous. CDR1 SGHTA and CDR2 FQGNSA come from the germline V gene. Trimming stripped 5 bases from V and 5 bases from J, with 10 bases between. The CDR3 has 12 residues. The CDR3, as DNA: TGTGCCAGCAGCACCCGTTCGGACGAGCAGTACTTC. Translated: CASSTRSDEQYF.

The V and J genes are TRBV7-9 and TRBJ2-1, with a possible D match to TRBD1 (5 bases). The CDR3 contains 13 residues. Germline CDR1 reads SEHNR; CDR2 reads FQNEAQ (reference sequence). Trimming took 3 bases from V and 9 from J, leaving 12 bases between them. The CDR3 loop reads CASSFSGNGEQFF. CDR3 nucleotide sequence: TGTGCCAGCAGCTTTTCAGGGAACGGTGAGCAGTTCTTC.

The chain couples TRBV6-5 to TRBJ2-3; D is ambiguous. The CDR3 has 16 amino acids. Deletions cut 0 bases from V and 2 bases from J, with 12 bases between. Per the germline V gene, CDR1 is MNHEY and CDR2 is SVGAGI. In DNA, the CDR3 is TGTGCCAGCAGTTACTCTTTGGCTAGATCCACAGATACGCAGTATTTT. This gives the protein CASSYSLARSTDTQYF.

This rearrangement joins TRBV7-3 to TRBJ1-1; TRBD1 is a possible D gene (5 bases). This CDR3 has 15 residues. Trimming cost V 1 base and J 5 bases, with 14 bases left between them. Germline V gene lookup returns CDR1 SGHTA and CDR2 FQGTGA. CDR3 nucleotide sequence: TGTGCCAGCAGCTTAAGTCCGGGGGGTGTAACTGAAGCTTTCTTT. This translates into CASSLSPGGVTEAFF.

This chain links TRBV9 with TRBJ2-2; 12 nucleotides align to TRBD2. Germline loops: CDR1 SGDLS, CDR2 YYNGEE. This CDR3 contains 16 residues. The J segment lost 7 bases and the V segment lost 2 bases, leaving 6 bases of the junction unmatched. This chain's CDR3 is CASSVTSGGTGGELFF. For the CDR3, the DNA is TGTGCCAGCAGCGTGACTAGCGGGGGCACGGGCGGGGAGCTGTTTTTT.

The chain employs TRBV7-8 and TRBJ2-7, with 7 bases aligning to TRBD2. The CDR3 length is 14 residues. After removal of 4 bases from V and 6 bases from J, the junction contained 9 bases not matched to a gene. The germline gives CDR1 SGHVS, CDR2 FQNEAQ. The CDR3 nucleotides are TGTGCCAGCAGCTCCCGGGGGGTTGGAGGCGAGCAGTACTTC. Protein sequence: CASSSRGVGGEQYF.

The V gene is TRBV29-1, the J gene TRBJ2-1, with 11 bases aligning to TRBD1. The CDR3 extends over 12 amino acids. V gave up 5 bases and J gave up 14 bases; unmatched junction bases: 8. Germline V gene lookup returns CDR1 SQVTM and CDR2 ANQGSEA. CDR3 protein: CSVLPGQGVKFF. In DNA, the CDR3 is TGCAGCGTTCTGCCGGGACAGGGGGTGAAGTTCTTC.